The sequence of this TCR beta chain was determined in a study of blood T cell repertoires in COVID-19. The wider study: PBMCs, B-cell-depleted T cells, or T cells provided the cDNA or gDNA that made up the material.

V lost 4 bases and J lost 8; bases outside the gene matches: 13. Germline V gene data show CDR1 as LGHDT and CDR2 as YNNKEL (reference sequence). The CDR3 is 17 residues long. Methods used by the authors: Cell counts per sample came from amplifying reference gene primers. The protocol was immunoSEQ multiplex PCR, while the TCRdb copy is restricted to in-frame clones and leaves out a portion. The V and J calls and clone size were taken over from that table, and D and trimming were inferred from the DNA. The sample has more than 95,000 clones, 85% to 90% seen once. Sequencing was performed on peripheral blood. This receptor was identified in a human donor in a cohort sampled during active COVID-19. This sequence joins TRBV3-1 (or the pseudogene TRBV3-2) and TRBJ2-1, with TRBD2 matching over 11 bases. Here the CDR3 DNA reads TGTGCCAGCAGCCTGCCTTATAGCGGGGGGGCCCTGGATGAGCAGTTCTTC. It yields the protein CASSLPYSGGALDEQFF.